This T cell receptor (beta chain) comes out of a study of cytomegalovirus exposure and HLA in healthy donors. Study-wide points: Presence/absence analyses assumed roughly uniform sequencing depth across donors.

The CDR3 spans 17 residues. V was pared by 0 bases and J by 8 bases, with 10 bases of the junction left unmatched. Germline V gene data show CDR1 as SGDLS and CDR2 as YYNGEE. The PCR employed 60 Vbeta primers together with 13 Jbeta primers. Data came from immunoSEQ multiplex PCR; TCRdb stores just in-frame clones and leaves some out. There are approximately 110,000 clones in the sample; over 65% occur only once, and roughly 4.2% lies in the top ten. Concerning this clone: The antigen is undetermined.

The V call is TRBV9, the J call TRBJ1-6, with TRBD1 matching 8 bases. What was sequenced was PBMCs. The source is a woman between 35 and 50 years old in good health and CMV-seropositive. The CDR3 sequence is CASSVGHLQGAYSPLHF. The CDR3, as DNA: TGTGCCAGCAGCGTAGGTCACCTCCAGGGGGCGTATTCACCCCTCCACTTT.